These 3 T cell receptor beta chains originate from one sample sequenced in a study of T-cell memory formation after mild COVID-19. TCRdb recomputed calls from the 5' RACE reads with MiXCR, one row per CDR3 protein. The sample lists about 110,000 distinct CDR3 sequences; around 12% were seen once. Sequencing used PBMCs or a T cell subset sorted from them (not recorded which). The receptors originated from an adult woman who had mild COVID-19 (a few samples of this study predate the infection). Cell type and time point are not known.

A few counts support this clonotype. The V call is TRBV7-3, the J call TRBJ2-1; a possible D gene is TRBD1 (5 bases). CDR3 length: 15 amino acids. V lost 5 bases and J 1 base, leaving 12 bases between the germline ends. Germline assignment: CDR1 SGHTA and CDR2 FQGTGA. The CDR3 is CASSLMDISYNEQFF. As DNA, the CDR3 is TGTGCCAGCAGCCTCATGGACATTTCCTACAATGAGCAGTTCTTC.

The chain employs TRBV3-1 and TRBJ2-7; D not certain. Per germline, CDR1 LGHDT and CDR2 YNNKEL (reference sequence). This CDR3 contains 14 residues. The ends were cut back, 2 bases at V and 2 bases at J, with 10 bases in the middle. The CDR3 DNA reads as TGTGCCAGCAGCCAATACCCCGCACCCTACGAGCAGTACTTC. The encoded protein is CASSQYPAPYEQYF.

Ten or more counts support this clonotype. The rearrangement joins TRBV7-9 to TRBJ2-1; 9 bases map to TRBD1. Germline-derived CDR1 and CDR2 are SEHNR and FQNEAQ (reference sequence). The junction had 3 bases not matched to a gene; V was cut back by 4 bases and J by 8 bases. This CDR3 is 13 amino acids long. CDR3: CASSWDRADEQFF. The CDR3 nucleotides read TGTGCCAGCAGCTGGGACAGGGCGGATGAGCAGTTCTTC. Full variable domain (rest looked up from reference TRBV7-9 and TRBJ2-1): DTGVSQNPRHKITKRGQNVTFRCDPISEHNRLYWYRQTLGQGPEFLTYFQNEAQLEKSRLLSDRFSAERPKGSFSTLEIQRTEQGDSAMYLCASSWDRADEQFFGPGTRLTVL.